Detailed here is one T cell receptor beta chain. Method: immunoSEQ multiplex PCR; TCRdb's copy keeps in-frame clones and lacks some. The sample lists about 130,000 clones, approximately 92% occurring once. CDR3 size: 14 residues. V shed 9 bases, J shed 7 bases, and the junction held 11 bases outside the gene matches. Germline CDR1 SGHAT, CDR2 FQNNGV. The data are from a study of control samples from healthy donors and cancer patients. The chain joins TRBV11-2 to TRBJ1-3; 8 positions match TRBD1. This TCR derives from a man aged 18 to 29 in good health. Sequences were obtained from blood. CDR3 residues: CASRPDRGVNTIYF. The CDR3 DNA reads as TGTGCCAGTCGCCCAGACAGGGGAGTGAACACCATATATTTT. The complete variable domain, with remaining parts taken from reference TRBV11-2 and TRBJ1-3, reads EAGVAQSPRYKIIEKRQSVAFWCNPISGHATLYWYQQILGQGPKLLIQFQNNGVVDDSQLPKDRFSAERLKGVDSTLKIQPAKLEDSAVYLCASRPDRGVNTIYFGEGSWLTVV.